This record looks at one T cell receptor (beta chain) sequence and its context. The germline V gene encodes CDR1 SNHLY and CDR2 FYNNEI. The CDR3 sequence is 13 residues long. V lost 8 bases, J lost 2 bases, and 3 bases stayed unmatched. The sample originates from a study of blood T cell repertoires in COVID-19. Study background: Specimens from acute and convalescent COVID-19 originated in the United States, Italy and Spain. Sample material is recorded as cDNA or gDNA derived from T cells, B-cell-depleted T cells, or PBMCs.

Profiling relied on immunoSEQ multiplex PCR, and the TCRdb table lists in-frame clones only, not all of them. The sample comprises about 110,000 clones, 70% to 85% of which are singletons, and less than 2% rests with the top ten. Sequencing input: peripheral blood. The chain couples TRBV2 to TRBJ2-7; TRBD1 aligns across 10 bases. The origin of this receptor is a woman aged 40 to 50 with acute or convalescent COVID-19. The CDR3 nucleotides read TGTGCCAGCGGAGGGACAGGGGCCTACGAGCAGTACTTC. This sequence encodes CASGGTGAYEQYF.